Detailed here is one TCR beta chain. Germline lookup yields CDR1 LNHDA and CDR2 SQIVND (reference sequence). Trimming cost V 3 bases and J 7 bases; bases outside gene matches: 6. The CDR3 spans 14 residues. This entry is derived from a study of blood T cell repertoires in COVID-19. Study in general: Samples representing acute and convalescent COVID-19 were sourced from the United States, Italy and Spain. Nucleic acid was either cDNA or gDNA, and it came from T cells, B-cell-depleted T cells, or PBMCs.

Profiled with immunoSEQ multiplex PCR; TCRdb holds only in-frame clones, not every one. The repertoire consists of fewer than 250,000 clones, with about 85% occurring once and the leading ten covering about 1.8%. The sequencing sample was made of peripheral blood. This TCR came from a man in his sixties or seventies with acute or convalescent COVID-19. The V call is TRBV19, the J call TRBJ2-1, with 7 bases that match TRBD2. Written as DNA, the CDR3 is TGTGCCAGTAGTATGGGCCGGGGAGGGAATGAGCAGTTCTTC. This translates into CASSMGRGGNEQFF.